These T cell receptor beta chains were read from a single sample in a study of cytomegalovirus exposure and HLA in healthy donors. Sequencing was performed with immunoSEQ multiplex PCR; in TCRdb, only in-frame clones are kept and a portion is missing. Of under 300,000 clones listed, just under 85% are singletons. Sequencing was carried out using PBMCs. These receptors all stem from a woman aged 40-49 years in good health and CMV-seropositive. Each CDR3 is given with its conserved first and last residue. Fields, in order: D gene, J gene, CDR3 length, clone size, V gene, CDR3 DNA, CDR3 protein. D genes are given only for firm matches. The size field is filled for only some rows; it gives once, few, many or a size class.

d_gene: TRBD1; j_gene: TRBJ2-7; len: 15; abundance: NA; v_gene: TRBV5-1; CDR3nt: TGCGCCAGCAGCTTGACCGCAGGGGGCGCGTACGAGCAGTACTTC; CDR3aa: CASSLTAGGAYEQYF
d_gene: NA; j_gene: TRBJ1-4; len: 15; abundance: NA; v_gene: TRBV28; CDR3nt: TGTGCCAGCAGTTTACCGTCAGCAACTAATGAAAAACTGTTTTTT; CDR3aa: CASSLPSATNEKLFF
d_gene: NA; j_gene: TRBJ1-1; len: 16; abundance: NA; v_gene: TRBV27; CDR3nt: TGTGCCAGCAGTTTATCCCGCGCAGGGCTGAACACTGAAGCTTTCTTT; CDR3aa: CASSLSRAGLNTEAFF
d_gene: TRBD1; j_gene: TRBJ2-2; len: 14; abundance: few; v_gene: TRBV6-1; CDR3nt: TGTGCCAGCAGACCACAGGGGGCAGGCGGGGAGCTGTTTTTT; CDR3aa: CASRPQGAGGELFF
d_gene: NA; j_gene: TRBJ1-5; len: 16; abundance: NA; v_gene: TRBV19; CDR3nt: TGTGCCAGTAGTTTCCGGGATTTTTATAGCAATCAGCCCCAGCATTTT; CDR3aa: CASSFRDFYSNQPQHF
d_gene: NA; j_gene: TRBJ2-7; len: 14; abundance: once; v_gene: TRBV2; CDR3nt: TGTGCCAGCAGGGACAGAAGGGGAGTGGACGAGCAGTACTTC; CDR3aa: CASRDRRGVDEQYF
d_gene: TRBD1; j_gene: TRBJ2-3; len: 15; abundance: once; v_gene: TRBV6-5; CDR3nt: TGTGCCAGCAGTTACGGACAGGGGGTGGGGGATACGCAGTATTTT; CDR3aa: CASSYGQGVGDTQYF
d_gene: NA; j_gene: TRBJ2-3; len: 14; abundance: NA; v_gene: TRBV6-5; CDR3nt: TGTGCCAGCAGAACAGGAACACTTAGAGATACGCAGTATTTT; CDR3aa: CASRTGTLRDTQYF
d_gene: NA; j_gene: TRBJ1-6; len: 18; abundance: NA; v_gene: TRBV6-1; CDR3nt: TGTGCCAGCAGTGAAGGGGCCAACATCTACTCCTATAATTCACCCCTCCACTTT; CDR3aa: CASSEGANIYSYNSPLHF
d_gene: NA; j_gene: TRBJ2-7; len: 14; abundance: NA; v_gene: TRBV28; CDR3nt: TGTGCCAGCAGTTTTTTCCTCAGCTCCTACGAGCAGTACTTC; CDR3aa: CASSFFLSSYEQYF
d_gene: NA; j_gene: TRBJ1-1; len: 15; abundance: NA; v_gene: TRBV6-5; CDR3nt: TGTGCCAGCAGTTACGCCATACGGGGGGACACTGAAGCTTTCTTT; CDR3aa: CASSYAIRGDTEAFF
d_gene: TRBD1; j_gene: TRBJ2-7; len: 15; abundance: NA; v_gene: TRBV19; CDR3nt: TGTGCCAGTAGTAGTACCGGGACAGGGTACTACGAGCAGTACTTC; CDR3aa: CASSSTGTGYYEQYF
d_gene: TRBD2; j_gene: TRBJ2-7; len: 12; abundance: once; v_gene: TRBV5-6; CDR3nt: TGTGCCAGCAGCCCTGCGGGGGGCGAGCAGTACTTC; CDR3aa: CASSPAGGEQYF
d_gene: TRBD1; j_gene: TRBJ1-5; len: 15; abundance: NA; v_gene: TRBV5-8; CDR3nt: TGTGCCAGCAGCCAGGGGACAGTACCGGATCAGCCCCAGCATTTT; CDR3aa: CASSQGTVPDQPQHF
d_gene: NA; j_gene: TRBJ2-6; len: 17; abundance: NA; v_gene: TRBV25-1; CDR3nt: TGTGCCAGCAGTGAATCCCCCTACAGGGCTGGGGCCAACGTCCTGACTTTC; CDR3aa: CASSESPYRAGANVLTF
d_gene: TRBD1; j_gene: TRBJ2-7; len: 11; abundance: NA; v_gene: TRBV2; CDR3nt: TGTGCCAGCCGGGACAGCTACGAGCAGTACTTC; CDR3aa: CASRDSYEQYF
d_gene: NA; j_gene: TRBJ1-3; len: 11; abundance: few; v_gene: TRBV25-1; CDR3nt: TGTGCCAGCACACTTGGAAACACCATATATTTT; CDR3aa: CASTLGNTIYF
d_gene: TRBD2; j_gene: TRBJ2-7; len: 15; abundance: NA; v_gene: TRBV7-2; CDR3nt: TGTGCCAGCAGCCCGACTAGCGGGACCCACGCCGAGCAGTACTTC; CDR3aa: CASSPTSGTHAEQYF
d_gene: TRBD1; j_gene: TRBJ1-6; len: 15; abundance: NA; v_gene: TRBV9; CDR3nt: TGTGCCAGCAGCGTAGCAGGGACAGTTAATTCACCCCTCCACTTT; CDR3aa: CASSVAGTVNSPLHF
d_gene: NA; j_gene: TRBJ2-7; len: 15; abundance: NA; v_gene: TRBV10-3; CDR3nt: TGTGCCATCAGTGAGGGGGACAAGGCCTCCTACGAGCAGTACTTC; CDR3aa: CAISEGDKASYEQYF
d_gene: NA; j_gene: TRBJ1-3; len: 12; abundance: NA; v_gene: TRBV9; CDR3nt: TGTGCCAGCAGCGCCCGCGCAAACACCATATATTTT; CDR3aa: CASSARANTIYF
d_gene: NA; j_gene: TRBJ2-1; len: 14; abundance: NA; v_gene: TRBV5-4; CDR3nt: TGTGCCAGCAGCCCGGTAGGTTTCGGGAATGAGCAGTTCTTC; CDR3aa: CASSPVGFGNEQFF
d_gene: TRBD1; j_gene: TRBJ1-6; len: 17; abundance: NA; v_gene: TRBV30; CDR3nt: TGTGCCTGGAGTTACAACAGGGGAAGCTCCTATAATTCCCCCCTCCACTTT; CDR3aa: CAWSYNRGSSYNSPLHF
d_gene: TRBD1; j_gene: TRBJ1-2; len: 17; abundance: NA; v_gene: TRBV19; CDR3nt: TGTGCCAGTAGCCCATCCGACCGGCAGGGGGTATCGTATGGCTACACCTTC; CDR3aa: CASSPSDRQGVSYGYTF
d_gene: TRBD2; j_gene: TRBJ2-3; len: 13; abundance: NA; v_gene: TRBV6-5; CDR3nt: TGTGCCAGCAATAGCGGGAGTACAGATACGCAGTATTTT; CDR3aa: CASNSGSTDTQYF
d_gene: TRBD1; j_gene: TRBJ1-5; len: 15; abundance: NA; v_gene: TRBV6-1; CDR3nt: TGTGCCAGCAGGGTTAACAGGGGGATCAATCAGCCCCAGCATTTT; CDR3aa: CASRVNRGINQPQHF
d_gene: NA; j_gene: TRBJ2-5; len: 13; abundance: NA; v_gene: TRBV27; CDR3nt: TGTGCCAGCAGTTTTGGTTTCCCAGGGACCCAGTACTTC; CDR3aa: CASSFGFPGTQYF
d_gene: NA; j_gene: TRBJ2-7; len: 15; abundance: NA; v_gene: TRBV7-6; CDR3nt: TGTGCCAGCAGGTTGGACACCTTGGGGTCCTACGAGCAGTACTTC; CDR3aa: CASRLDTLGSYEQYF
d_gene: TRBD2; j_gene: TRBJ2-5; len: 16; abundance: NA; v_gene: TRBV25-1; CDR3nt: TGTGCCAGCAGTGAATTTTCCGGACTAGGCAGAGAGACCCAGTACTTC; CDR3aa: CASSEFSGLGRETQYF
d_gene: TRBD2; j_gene: TRBJ2-7; len: 15; abundance: NA; v_gene: TRBV6-5; CDR3nt: TGTGCCAGCAGTCCACTGACTAGCGGGAACACCGAGCAGTACTTC; CDR3aa: CASSPLTSGNTEQYF
d_gene: NA; j_gene: TRBJ2-1; len: 14; abundance: NA; v_gene: TRBV5-1; CDR3nt: TGCGCCAGCCGGGAAAGGCTCGGCGACAATGAGCAGTTCTTC; CDR3aa: CASRERLGDNEQFF
d_gene: NA; j_gene: TRBJ2-1; len: 16; abundance: few; v_gene: TRBV4-3; CDR3nt: TGCGCCACCCCACCGTTCGGCGGACAGACCTACAATGAGCAGTTCTTC; CDR3aa: CATPPFGGQTYNEQFF
d_gene: NA; j_gene: TRBJ2-7; len: 15; abundance: NA; v_gene: TRBV9; CDR3nt: TGTGCCAGCAGCGTAGCCTCTCAGGGGACCTACGAGCAGTACTTC; CDR3aa: CASSVASQGTYEQYF
d_gene: TRBD2; j_gene: TRBJ2-3; len: 14; abundance: once; v_gene: TRBV5-1; CDR3nt: TGCGCCAGCAGCCCCGGGACTAGCGAGGATACGCAGTATTTT; CDR3aa: CASSPGTSEDTQYF
d_gene: TRBD2; j_gene: TRBJ2-1; len: 16; abundance: NA; v_gene: TRBV27; CDR3nt: TGTGCCAGCAGGGACTACGGACTAGCGGGGAACAATGAGCAGTTCTTC; CDR3aa: CASRDYGLAGNNEQFF
d_gene: TRBD1; j_gene: TRBJ2-5; len: 15; abundance: once; v_gene: TRBV28; CDR3nt: TGTGCCAGCAGCCACCTACAGGGGGCCTCCGAGACCCAGTACTTC; CDR3aa: CASSHLQGASETQYF
d_gene: NA; j_gene: TRBJ2-7; len: 14; abundance: NA; v_gene: TRBV28; CDR3nt: TGTGCCAGCAGTCCCTATCTAGGCTCCTACGAGCAGTACTTC; CDR3aa: CASSPYLGSYEQYF
d_gene: NA; j_gene: TRBJ1-5; len: 15; abundance: NA; v_gene: TRBV4-2; CDR3nt: TGTGCCAGCAGCCAAGATGCGGGGAGTTTTCAGCCCCAGCATTTT; CDR3aa: CASSQDAGSFQPQHF
d_gene: NA; j_gene: TRBJ2-4; len: 16; abundance: NA; v_gene: TRBV6-5; CDR3nt: TGTGCCAGCAGTTACTATGGAGGGACGGCCAAAAACATTCAGTACTTC; CDR3aa: CASSYYGGTAKNIQYF
d_gene: NA; j_gene: TRBJ2-5; len: 13; abundance: NA; v_gene: TRBV27; CDR3nt: TGTGCCAGCAGTCAAGGGGTCCAAGAGACCCAGTACTTC; CDR3aa: CASSQGVQETQYF
d_gene: TRBD1; j_gene: TRBJ2-7; len: 14; abundance: NA; v_gene: TRBV10-3; CDR3nt: TGTGCCACCGCGACAGGGGCCTCCTCCTACGAGCAGTACTTC; CDR3aa: CATATGASSYEQYF
d_gene: TRBD2; j_gene: TRBJ2-3; len: 13; abundance: NA; v_gene: TRBV30; CDR3nt: TGTGCCTCCTCTCTAGCGGGAGGAGATACGCAGTATTTT; CDR3aa: CASSLAGGDTQYF
d_gene: NA; j_gene: TRBJ2-7; len: 14; abundance: NA; v_gene: TRBV7-2; CDR3nt: TGTGCCAGCAGCTTAGCGCCGGGAGTCTACGAGCAGTACTTC; CDR3aa: CASSLAPGVYEQYF
d_gene: NA; j_gene: TRBJ1-1; len: 17; abundance: NA; v_gene: TRBV18; CDR3nt: TGTGCCAGCTCACCGTATTCTGCAGGGATTACCCAGGCTGAAGCTTTCTTT; CDR3aa: CASSPYSAGITQAEAFF
d_gene: TRBD2; j_gene: TRBJ2-7; len: 16; abundance: NA; v_gene: TRBV27; CDR3nt: TGTGCCAGCAGTTTATCAAGGGGTACTAGCGTGGGCGAGCAGTACTTC; CDR3aa: CASSLSRGTSVGEQYF
d_gene: NA; j_gene: TRBJ1-1; len: 12; abundance: once; v_gene: TRBV4-1; CDR3nt: TGCGCCAGCAGCCCGGGGGGTACTGAAGCTTTCTTT; CDR3aa: CASSPGGTEAFF
d_gene: NA; j_gene: TRBJ2-1; len: 15; abundance: NA; v_gene: TRBV21-1; CDR3nt: TGTGCCAGCAGCAAAACGGAACTAGCGGGAGGGGAGCAGTTCTTC; CDR3aa: CASSKTELAGGEQFF
d_gene: NA; j_gene: TRBJ1-4; len: 15; abundance: NA; v_gene: TRBV7-8; CDR3nt: TGTGCCAGCAGCTTAGGGCTCGGGTATGGGGAAAAACTGTTTTTT; CDR3aa: CASSLGLGYGEKLFF
d_gene: NA; j_gene: TRBJ2-1; len: 16; abundance: once; v_gene: TRBV5-1; CDR3nt: TGCGCCAGCAGCTTGGTGGCAGGCGTTACCTACAATGAGCAGTTCTTC; CDR3aa: CASSLVAGVTYNEQFF
d_gene: NA; j_gene: TRBJ2-7; len: 10; abundance: NA; v_gene: TRBV20-1; CDR3nt: TGCAGTGCGGGGACAAGGGAGCAGTACTTC; CDR3aa: CSAGTREQYF
d_gene: TRBD2; j_gene: TRBJ2-2; len: 16; abundance: NA; v_gene: TRBV7-8; CDR3nt: TGTGCCAGCAGCGTGGGACTAGCGGGAGTTACCGGGGAGCTGTTTTTT; CDR3aa: CASSVGLAGVTGELFF
d_gene: TRBD1; j_gene: TRBJ1-4; len: 12; abundance: NA; v_gene: TRBV25-1; CDR3nt: TGTGCCAGCAGTAGGGACAGTGAAAAACTGTTTTTT; CDR3aa: CASSRDSEKLFF
d_gene: TRBD2; j_gene: TRBJ2-1; len: 15; abundance: NA; v_gene: TRBV2; CDR3nt: TGTGCCAGCAGTGGACGGGAGGGGTCCTACAATGAGCAGTTCTTC; CDR3aa: CASSGREGSYNEQFF
d_gene: NA; j_gene: TRBJ2-4; len: 16; abundance: once; v_gene: TRBV5-4; CDR3nt: TGTGCCAGCAACATCACAGATCCAGGAGCCAAAAACATTCAGTACTTC; CDR3aa: CASNITDPGAKNIQYF
d_gene: TRBD1; j_gene: TRBJ1-2; len: 15; abundance: NA; v_gene: TRBV7-9; CDR3nt: TGTGCCAGCAGCCTGGATGGACAGGGGACAAGCGGCTACACCTTC; CDR3aa: CASSLDGQGTSGYTF